This T cell receptor (beta chain) was sequenced for a study of T cell responses to AZD1222 COVID-19 vaccine. As regards this clone: What it recognizes is unknown.

Assay: immunoSEQ multiplex PCR; the TCRdb copy retains only in-frame clones and omits some. This table has 120,000 to 150,000 clones, over 85% appearing once. Study-wide results and limits: Repertoire collection took place solely once the T cell response had peaked. Spike was spanned by vaccine-associated CD4 TCRs, with dominance at 160-218 and 743-854.

This TCR was sampled from an adult in good health. The sample in question was peripheral blood, obtained on day 0 of MenACWY control vaccination.

The CDR3 coding sequence is TGTGCCAGCAGTGAAGCTTTAAGCGTGGGTGAGCAGTTCTTC. Translating gives CASSEALSVGEQFF. The chain couples TRBV6-1 to TRBJ2-1; D remains ambiguous. Germline values: CDR1 MNHNS, CDR2 SASEGT. Deletions cut 0 bases from V and 9 bases from J, with 12 bases between. The CDR3 runs 14 residues.